These 3 T cell receptor beta chains were sequenced from one sample in a study of Ad26.COV2.S vaccination and SARS-CoV-2 variants. Documented treatment: around 19 received Ad26.COV2.S at low or high dose, single or two shots; about 5 received placebo; per-sample allocation not given. Day 63 after the first injection of vaccine or placebo was the sampling time. Sequencing was performed with immunoSEQ multiplex PCR; in TCRdb, only in-frame clones are kept and a portion is missing. Here the sample spans under 550,000 clones, 85% to 90% being singletons. The starting material was peripheral blood, obtained in a trial of Ad26.COV2.S vaccine versus placebo. The source of these receptors is a person aged 18-65 years who received the Ad26.COV2.S COVID-19 vaccine or a placebo.

The chain uses TRBV3-1 (or the pseudogene TRBV3-2) and TRBJ2-7; D not certain. Germline values: CDR1 LGHDT, CDR2 YNNKEL (reference sequence). This CDR3 region has 15 residues. Trimming removed 0 bases from V and 3 bases from J, with 12 bases in between. This CDR3 reads CASSQDWSRIYEQYF. CDR3 bases: TGTGCCAGCAGCCAAGATTGGTCCAGGATCTACGAGCAGTACTTC.

This sequence joins TRBV28 and TRBJ2-3; 9 positions match TRBD2. In germline, CDR1 is MDHEN, CDR2 SYDVKM. The CDR3 is 16 amino acids. V shed 5 bases and J 2 bases; nucleotides not matched to a gene: 8. The CDR3 region has the DNA TGTGCCAGCAGTCGCCTCAAGCGGGGGGTCACAGATACGCAGTATTTT. It encodes CASSRLKRGVTDTQYF. The complete variable domain, with remaining parts taken from reference TRBV28 and TRBJ2-3, reads DVKVTQSSRYLVKRTGEKVFLECVQDMDHENMFWYRQDPGLGLRLIYFSYDVKMKEKGDIPEGYSVSREKKERFSLILESASTNQTSMYLCASSRLKRGVTDTQYFGPGTRLTVL.

The V and J genes are TRBV5-4 and TRBJ2-3; D is unclear. Germline-derived CDR1 and CDR2 are SGHNT and YYREEE (reference sequence). The CDR3 runs to 14 residues. Trimming pared 2 bases from V and 2 bases from J, leaving 9 bases between. CDR3 DNA sequence: TGTGCCAGCAGCTTTAGGGATCACACAGATACGCAGTATTTT. It is translated as CASSFRDHTDTQYF.